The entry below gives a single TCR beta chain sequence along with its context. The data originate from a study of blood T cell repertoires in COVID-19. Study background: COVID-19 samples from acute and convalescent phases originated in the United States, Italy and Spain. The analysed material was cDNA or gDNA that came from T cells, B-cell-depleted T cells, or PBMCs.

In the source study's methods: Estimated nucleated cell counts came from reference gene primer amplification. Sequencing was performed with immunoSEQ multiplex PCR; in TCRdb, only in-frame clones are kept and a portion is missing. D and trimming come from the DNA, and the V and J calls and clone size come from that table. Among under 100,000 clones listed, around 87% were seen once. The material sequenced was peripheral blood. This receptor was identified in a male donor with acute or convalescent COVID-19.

The CDR3 sequence: CASSPTGSARGYTF. CDR3 DNA sequence: TGTGCCAGCAGTCCAACAGGGAGCGCGCGTGGCTACACCTTC. J is TRBJ1-2 and V is TRBV6-5, with a tentative D call TRBD1 (6 bases). Germline V gene sequence: CDR1 MNHEY, CDR2 SVGAGI. This CDR3 comprises 14 residues. Trimming removed 5 bases from V and 7 bases from J, with 17 bases in between.